This T cell receptor (beta chain) was identified during a study of Ad26.COV2.S vaccination and SARS-CoV-2 variants. Germline V gene data show CDR1 as SSHAT and CDR2 as FNYEAQ (reference sequence). There are 15 residues in the CDR3. The treatment: approximately 18 received Ad26.COV2.S at low or high dose, single or two shots; 5 received placebo; per-sample allocation not given. Sampling took place 63 days after the first vaccine or placebo injection. The individual, an adult aged 18-55 years, was a donor in Boston. Regarding the study as a whole: With respect to non-spike TCR breadth, vaccine and placebo recipients were similar. Responses of T cells in total may have been underestimated by the TCR breadth and depth analyses. There was reportedly substantial breadth in spike-specific CD8+ and CD4+ T cell responses after vaccination.

Generated by immunoSEQ multiplex PCR, the TCRdb table keeps only in-frame clones and is missing some. The sample includes around 400,000 clones, about 88% of them seen just once. Details on this clone: The antigen is not known. Relative to the germline gene, one junction end is altered; a read error may explain this.

The input for sequencing was peripheral blood, taken in a trial of Ad26.COV2.S vaccine versus placebo. J is TRBJ2-3 and V is TRBV7-7, with TRBD2 as a possible D gene (6 bases). This TCR came from a person between 18 and 59 years old who received the Ad26.COV2.S COVID-19 vaccine or a placebo. CDR3 amino acids: CASSLEGGKTDTQYF. The CDR3 DNA reads TGTGCTAGCAGCTTAGAAGGCGGGAAAACAGATACGCAGTATTTT. Using reference TRBV7-7 and TRBJ2-3 for the parts outside the CDR3, the full variable domain is GAGVSQSPRYKVTKRGQDVTLRCDPISSHATLYWYQQALGQGPEFLTYFNYEAQPDKSGLPSDRFSAERPEGSISTLTIQRTEQRDSAMYRCASSLEGGKTDTQYFGPGTRLTVL.